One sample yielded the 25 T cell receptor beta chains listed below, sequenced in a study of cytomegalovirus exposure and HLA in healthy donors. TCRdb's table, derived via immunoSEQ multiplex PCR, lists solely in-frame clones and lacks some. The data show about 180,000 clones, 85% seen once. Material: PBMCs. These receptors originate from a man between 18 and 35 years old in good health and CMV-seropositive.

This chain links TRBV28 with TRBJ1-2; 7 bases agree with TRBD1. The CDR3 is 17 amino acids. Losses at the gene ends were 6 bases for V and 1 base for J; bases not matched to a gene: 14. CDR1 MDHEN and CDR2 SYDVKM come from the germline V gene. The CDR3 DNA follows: TGTGCCAGCAGCTTCCTGCCGGGACAGAGTCTTAACTATGGCTACACCTTC. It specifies CASSFLPGQSLNYGYTF.

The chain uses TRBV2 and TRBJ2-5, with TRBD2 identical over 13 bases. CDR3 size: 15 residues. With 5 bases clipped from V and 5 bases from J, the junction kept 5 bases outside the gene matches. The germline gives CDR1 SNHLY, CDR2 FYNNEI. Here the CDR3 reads CASSTGLAGEETQYF. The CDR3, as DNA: TGTGCCAGCAGTACTGGACTAGCGGGAGAGGAGACCCAGTACTTC.

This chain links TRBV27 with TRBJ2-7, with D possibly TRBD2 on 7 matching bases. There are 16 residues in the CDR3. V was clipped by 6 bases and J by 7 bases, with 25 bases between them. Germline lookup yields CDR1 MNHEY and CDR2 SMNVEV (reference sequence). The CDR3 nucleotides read TGTGCCAGCAGGCCACTGCTTGGGGGGGGGCTTTGGGAGCAGTACTTC. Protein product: CASRPLLGGGLWEQYF.

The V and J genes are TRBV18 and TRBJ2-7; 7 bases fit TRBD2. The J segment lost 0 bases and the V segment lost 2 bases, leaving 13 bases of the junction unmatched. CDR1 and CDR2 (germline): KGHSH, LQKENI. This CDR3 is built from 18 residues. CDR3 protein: CASSPETLWTSDSYEQYF. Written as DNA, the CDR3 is TGTGCCAGCTCACCAGAAACTTTGTGGACTAGTGACTCCTACGAGCAGTACTTC.

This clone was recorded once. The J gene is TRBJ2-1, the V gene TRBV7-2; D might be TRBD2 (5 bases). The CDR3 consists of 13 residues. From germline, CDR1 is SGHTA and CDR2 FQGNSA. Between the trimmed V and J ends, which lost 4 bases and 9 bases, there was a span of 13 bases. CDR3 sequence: CASSSNKGGEQFF. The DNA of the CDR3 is TGTGCCAGCAGCTCCAACAAAGGAGGTGAGCAGTTCTTC.

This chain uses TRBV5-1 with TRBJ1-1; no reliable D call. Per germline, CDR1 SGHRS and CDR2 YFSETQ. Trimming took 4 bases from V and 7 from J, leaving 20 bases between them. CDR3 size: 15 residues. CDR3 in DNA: TGCGCCAGCAGCCCCGGCGCGGGTACCCCTGGTGAAGCTTTCTTT. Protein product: CASSPGAGTPGEAFF.

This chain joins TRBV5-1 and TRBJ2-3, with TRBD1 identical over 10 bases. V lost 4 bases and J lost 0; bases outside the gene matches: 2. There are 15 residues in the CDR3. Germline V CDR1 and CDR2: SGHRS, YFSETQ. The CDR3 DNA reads TGCGCCAGCAGCACGGGACAGGGGAGCACAGATACGCAGTATTTT. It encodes CASSTGQGSTDTQYF.

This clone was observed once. DNA of the CDR3: TGTGCCAGCAGCTTAATGGGAGGAAATGAGCAGTTCTTC. It yields the protein CASSLMGGNEQFF. This chain joins TRBV7-3 and TRBJ2-1, with D possibly being TRBD2 (6 bases). The germline gives CDR1 SGHTA, CDR2 FQGTGA. This CDR3 is 13 amino acids long. V gave up 1 base and J gave up 7 bases, with 8 bases separating them.

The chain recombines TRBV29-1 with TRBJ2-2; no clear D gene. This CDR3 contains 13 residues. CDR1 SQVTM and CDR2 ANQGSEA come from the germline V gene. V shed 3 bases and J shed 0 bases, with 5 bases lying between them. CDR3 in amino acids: CSVDTPNTGELFF. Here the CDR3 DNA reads TGCAGCGTTGATACTCCGAACACCGGGGAGCTGTTTTTT.

The CDR3 region has the DNA TGTGCCTGGGCAGGGGGTCACACTGAAGCTTTCTTT. Translated: CAWAGGHTEAFF. V and J are TRBV30 and TRBJ1-1; 7 nucleotides line up with TRBD1. Germline lookup yields CDR1 GTSNPN and CDR2 SVGIG (reference sequence). CDR3 size: 12 residues. J lost 3 bases, V lost 5 bases, and 3 bases had no gene match.

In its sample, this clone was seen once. The CDR3 coding sequence is TGTGCCACGGGGACAGGGGGCACCGGGGAGCTGTTTTTT. Amino acid sequence: CATGTGGTGELFF. This chain links TRBV6-5 with TRBJ2-2; 11 bases line up with TRBD1. CDR3 length equals 13 residues. J was trimmed by 4 bases and V by 10 bases; bases with no gene match: 2. Per the germline V gene, CDR1 is MNHEY and CDR2 is SVGAGI.

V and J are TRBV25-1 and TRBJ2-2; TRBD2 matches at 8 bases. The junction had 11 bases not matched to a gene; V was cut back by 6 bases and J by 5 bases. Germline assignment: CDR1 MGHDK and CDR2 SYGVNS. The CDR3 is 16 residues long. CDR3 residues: CASSRTSGEGTGELFF. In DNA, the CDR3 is TGTGCCAGCAGCAGAACTAGCGGAGAAGGTACCGGGGAGCTGTTTTTT.

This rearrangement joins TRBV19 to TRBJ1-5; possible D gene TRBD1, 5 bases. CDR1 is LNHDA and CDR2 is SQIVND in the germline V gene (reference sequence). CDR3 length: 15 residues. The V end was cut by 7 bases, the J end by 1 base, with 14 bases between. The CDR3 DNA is TGTGCCAGTACCGAGGCGGGGACCAGCAATCAGCCCCAGCATTTT. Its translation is CASTEAGTSNQPQHF.

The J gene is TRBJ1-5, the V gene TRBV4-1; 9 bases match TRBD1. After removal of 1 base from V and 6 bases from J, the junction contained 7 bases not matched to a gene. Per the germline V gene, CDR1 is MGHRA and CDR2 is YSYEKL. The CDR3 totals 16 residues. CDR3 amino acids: CASSQGKGTGSQPQHF. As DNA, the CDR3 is TGCGCCAGCAGCCAAGGAAAGGGGACAGGGAGTCAGCCCCAGCATTTT.

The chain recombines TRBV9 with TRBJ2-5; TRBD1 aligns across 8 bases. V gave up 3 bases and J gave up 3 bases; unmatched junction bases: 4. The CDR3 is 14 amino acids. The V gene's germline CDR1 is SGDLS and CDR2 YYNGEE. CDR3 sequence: CASSEDRDEETQYF. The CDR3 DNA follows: TGTGCCAGCAGCGAGGACAGGGATGAAGAGACCCAGTACTTC.

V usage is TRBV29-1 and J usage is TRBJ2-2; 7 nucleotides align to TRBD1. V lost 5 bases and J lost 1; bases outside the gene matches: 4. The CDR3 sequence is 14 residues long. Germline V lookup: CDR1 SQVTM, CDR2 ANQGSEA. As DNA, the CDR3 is TGCAGCGTTCGGGACAGAGGGAACACCGGGGAGCTGTTTTTT. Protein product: CSVRDRGNTGELFF.

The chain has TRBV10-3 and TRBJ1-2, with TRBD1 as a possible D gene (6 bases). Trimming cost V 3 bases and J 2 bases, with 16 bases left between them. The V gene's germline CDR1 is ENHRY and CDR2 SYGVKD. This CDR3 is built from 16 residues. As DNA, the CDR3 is TGTGCCATCAGTGATTCGAACAGGGACGGGAACTATGGCTACACCTTC. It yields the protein CAISDSNRDGNYGYTF.

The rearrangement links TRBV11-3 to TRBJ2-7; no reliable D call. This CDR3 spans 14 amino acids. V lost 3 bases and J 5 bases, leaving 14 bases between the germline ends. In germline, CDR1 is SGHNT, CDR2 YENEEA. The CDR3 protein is CASSFPQRLHEQYF. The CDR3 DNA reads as TGTGCCAGCAGCTTTCCCCAGAGGCTCCACGAGCAGTACTTC.

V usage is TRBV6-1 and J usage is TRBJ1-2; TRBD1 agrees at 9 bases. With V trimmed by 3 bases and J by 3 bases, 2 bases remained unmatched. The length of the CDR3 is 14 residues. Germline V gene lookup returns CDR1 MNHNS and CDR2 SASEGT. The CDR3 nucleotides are TGTGCCAGCAGTGACAGGGACAGGGACTATGGCTACACCTTC. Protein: CASSDRDRDYGYTF.

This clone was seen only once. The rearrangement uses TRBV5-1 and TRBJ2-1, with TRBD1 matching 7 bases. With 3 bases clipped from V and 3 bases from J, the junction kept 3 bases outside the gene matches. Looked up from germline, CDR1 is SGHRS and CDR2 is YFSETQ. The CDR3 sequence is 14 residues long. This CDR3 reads CASSSGQDYNEQFF. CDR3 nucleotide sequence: TGCGCCAGCAGCTCCGGACAGGACTACAATGAGCAGTTCTTC.

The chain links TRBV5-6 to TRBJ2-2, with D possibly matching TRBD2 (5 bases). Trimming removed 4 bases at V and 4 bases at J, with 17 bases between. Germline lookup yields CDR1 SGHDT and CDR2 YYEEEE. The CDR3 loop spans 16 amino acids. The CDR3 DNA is TGTGCCAGCAGCCCCGGACTCGTGAGTATCACCGGGGAGCTGTTTTTT. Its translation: CASSPGLVSITGELFF.

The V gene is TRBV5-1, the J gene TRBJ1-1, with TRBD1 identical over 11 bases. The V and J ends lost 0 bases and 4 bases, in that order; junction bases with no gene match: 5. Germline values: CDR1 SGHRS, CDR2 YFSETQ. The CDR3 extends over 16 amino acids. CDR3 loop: CASSLGGQGVTTEAFF. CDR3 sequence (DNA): TGCGCCAGCAGCTTGGGGGGACAGGGGGTGACCACTGAAGCTTTCTTT.

The CDR3 DNA reads as TGCGCCAGCAGCTTGGGGGAGTACTATGGCTACACCTTC. Translating it yields CASSLGEYYGYTF. The V call is TRBV5-1, the J call TRBJ1-2, with unresolved D. This CDR3 comprises 13 residues. CDR1 is SGHRS and CDR2 is YFSETQ in the germline V gene. Trimming left V 0 bases short and J 3 bases short, with 6 bases between.

CDR3 bases: TGCAGCGTTGAAGTTCGACTCACAGATACGCAGTATTTT. This gives the protein CSVEVRLTDTQYF. The chain employs TRBV29-1 and TRBJ2-3; no firm D call. The V end lost 1 base, the J end lost 2 bases, and 7 bases lay between the germline ends. CDR1 is SQVTM, CDR2 ANQGSEA, per germline. This CDR3 has 13 amino acids.

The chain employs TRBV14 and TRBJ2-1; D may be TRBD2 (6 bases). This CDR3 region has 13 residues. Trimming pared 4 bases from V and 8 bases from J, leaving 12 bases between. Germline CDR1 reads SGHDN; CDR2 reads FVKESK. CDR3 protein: CASSLYSGDEQFF. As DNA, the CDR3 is TGTGCCAGCAGCCTCTACTCGGGGGATGAGCAGTTCTTC. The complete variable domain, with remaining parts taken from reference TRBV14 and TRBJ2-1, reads EAGVTQFPSHSVIEKGQTVTLRCDPISGHDNLYWYRRVMGKEIKFLLHFVKESKQDESGMPNNRFLAERTGGTYSTLKVQPAELEDSGVYFCASSLYSGDEQFFGPGTRLTVL.